Listed below are T cell receptor beta chains from one sample, sequenced in a study of cytomegalovirus exposure and HLA in healthy donors. TCRdb's table, derived via immunoSEQ multiplex PCR, lists solely in-frame clones and lacks some. The sample includes 33,000 or so clones, 90% to 95% of them seen just once. Sequenced input: PBMCs. These TCRs come from a woman aged 18-30 years in good health and CMV-seronegative. The CDR3 runs from the conserved cysteine through the conserved F or W. Fields, in order: J gene, D gene, clone size, V gene, CDR3 protein, CDR3 DNA. D genes are given only for firm matches. Part of the rows lack a size; the others show once, few, many or a class for expanded clones.

TRBJ2-1,TRBD2,once,TRBV6-1,CASKLAGGREQFF,TGTGCCAGCAAACTAGCGGGAGGTAGGGAGCAGTTCTTC
TRBJ2-3,NA,NA,TRBV18,CVSSPPLDDTQYF,TGTGTCAGCTCACCTCCACTAGATGATACGCAGTATTTT
TRBJ2-1,TRBD1,NA,TRBV7-2,CASSPRDRGSYNEQFF,TGTGCCAGCAGCCCACGGGACAGGGGGTCCTACAATGAGCAGTTCTTC
TRBJ1-4,NA,NA,TRBV7-2,CASSSPSGINEKLFF,TGTGCCAGCAGTTCACCCTCAGGGATTAATGAAAAACTGTTTTTT
TRBJ1-1,TRBD1,NA,TRBV7-6,CASSLAGQGNTEAFF,TGTGCCAGCAGCTTAGCAGGACAGGGGAACACTGAAGCTTTCTTT
TRBJ2-7,TRBD2,NA,TRBV7-2,CASSPTSGRGGYEQYF,TGTGCCAGCAGCCCAACTAGCGGGAGAGGGGGATACGAGCAGTACTTC
TRBJ1-2,NA,few,TRBV2,CASRGQSGYTF,TGTGCCAGCAGGGGGCAAAGTGGCTACACCTTC
TRBJ1-1,NA,NA,TRBV30,CACWGPERAFF,TGTGCCTGCTGGGGCCCTGAACGCGCTTTCTTT
TRBJ2-5,NA,few,TRBV11-2,CASSFVRETQYF,TGTGCCAGCAGCTTTGTACGGGAGACCCAGTACTTC
TRBJ2-5,TRBD1,NA,TRBV5-1,CASSFGQGRKETQYF,TGCGCCAGCAGCTTTGGACAGGGAAGAAAGGAGACCCAGTACTTC